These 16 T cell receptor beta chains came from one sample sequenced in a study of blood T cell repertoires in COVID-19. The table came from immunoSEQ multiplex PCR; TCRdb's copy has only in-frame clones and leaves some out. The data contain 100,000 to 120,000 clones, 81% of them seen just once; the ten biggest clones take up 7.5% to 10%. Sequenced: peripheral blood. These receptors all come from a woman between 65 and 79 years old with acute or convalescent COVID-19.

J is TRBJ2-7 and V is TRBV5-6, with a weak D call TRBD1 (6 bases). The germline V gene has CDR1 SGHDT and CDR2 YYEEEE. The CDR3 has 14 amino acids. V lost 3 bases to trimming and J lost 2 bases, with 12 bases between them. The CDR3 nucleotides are TGTGCCAGCAGCTCCGGACAGAACCCCTACGAGCAGTACTTC. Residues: CASSSGQNPYEQYF. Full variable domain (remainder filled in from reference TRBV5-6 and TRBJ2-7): DAGVTQSPTHLIKTRGQQVTLRCSPKSGHDTVSWYQQALGQGPQFIFQYYEEEERQRGNFPDRFSGHQFPNYSSELNVNALLLGDSALYLCASSSGQNPYEQYFGPGTRLTVT.

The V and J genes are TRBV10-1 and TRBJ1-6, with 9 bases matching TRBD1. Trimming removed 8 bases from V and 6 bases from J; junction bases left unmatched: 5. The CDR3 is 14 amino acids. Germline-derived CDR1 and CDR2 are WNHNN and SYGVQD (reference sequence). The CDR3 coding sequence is TGCGCCAGCTGGACAGGGGTGAGTAATTCACCCCTCCACTTT. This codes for CASWTGVSNSPLHF.

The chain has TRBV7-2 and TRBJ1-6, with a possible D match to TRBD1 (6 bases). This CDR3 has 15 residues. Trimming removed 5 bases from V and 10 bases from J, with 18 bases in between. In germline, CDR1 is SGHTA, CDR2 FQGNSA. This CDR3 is CASSQQGQSYSPLHF. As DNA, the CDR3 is TGTGCCAGCAGCCAACAAGGACAGTCATACTCACCCCTCCACTTT.

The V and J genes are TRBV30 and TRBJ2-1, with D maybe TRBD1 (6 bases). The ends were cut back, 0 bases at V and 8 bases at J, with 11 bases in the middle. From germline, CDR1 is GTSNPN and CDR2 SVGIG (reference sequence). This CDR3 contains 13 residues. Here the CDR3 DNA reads TGTGCCTGGAGTGTAGGGGGTTATGATGAGCAGTTCTTC. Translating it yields CAWSVGGYDEQFF.

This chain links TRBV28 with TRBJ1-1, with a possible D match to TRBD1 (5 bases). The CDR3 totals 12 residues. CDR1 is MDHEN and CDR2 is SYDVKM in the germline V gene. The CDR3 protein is CRSDSGNTEAFF. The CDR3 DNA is TGTAGGTCCGACAGTGGGAACACTGAAGCTTTCTTT.

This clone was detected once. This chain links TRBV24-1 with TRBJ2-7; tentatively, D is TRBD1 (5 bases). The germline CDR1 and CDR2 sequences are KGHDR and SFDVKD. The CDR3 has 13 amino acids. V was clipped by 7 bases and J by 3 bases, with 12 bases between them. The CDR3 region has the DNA TGTGCCACCAGGGAGACAGCATTCTACGAGCAGTACTTC. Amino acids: CATRETAFYEQYF.

Written as DNA, the CDR3 is TGTGCCAGCGCCGTAACAGGGGAGACCCAGTACTTC. Protein: CASAVTGETQYF. The rearrangement joins TRBV7-9 to TRBJ2-5, with TRBD1 as a possible D gene (6 bases). The V end lost 8 bases, the J end lost 5 bases, and 12 bases lay between the germline ends. Germline V gene sequence: CDR1 SEHNR, CDR2 FQNEAQ (reference sequence). The length of the CDR3 is 12 residues.

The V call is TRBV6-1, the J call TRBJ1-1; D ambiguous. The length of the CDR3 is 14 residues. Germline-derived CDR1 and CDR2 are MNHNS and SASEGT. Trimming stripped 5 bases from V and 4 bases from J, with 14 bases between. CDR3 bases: TGTGCCAGCAGTTCCAACAGTCCGCTCACTGAAGCTTTCTTT. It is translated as CASSSNSPLTEAFF.

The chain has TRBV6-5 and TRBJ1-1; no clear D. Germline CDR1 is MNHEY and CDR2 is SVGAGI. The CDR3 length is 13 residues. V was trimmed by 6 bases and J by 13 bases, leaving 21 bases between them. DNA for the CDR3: TGTGCCAGCAGACCACTCAAAGACTCACAAGATTTCTTT. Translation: CASRPLKDSQDFF.

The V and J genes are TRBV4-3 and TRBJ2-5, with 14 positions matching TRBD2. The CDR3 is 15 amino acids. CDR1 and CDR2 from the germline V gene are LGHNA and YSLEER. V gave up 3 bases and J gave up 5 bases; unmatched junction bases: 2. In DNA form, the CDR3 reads TGCGCCAGCAGCCAGGGGACTAGCGGGGGTGAGACCCAGTACTTC. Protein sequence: CASSQGTSGGETQYF.

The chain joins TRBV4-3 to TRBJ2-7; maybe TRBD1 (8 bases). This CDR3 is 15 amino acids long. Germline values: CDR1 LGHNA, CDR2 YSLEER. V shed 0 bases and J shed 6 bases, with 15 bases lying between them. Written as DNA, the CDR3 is TGCGCCAGCAGCCAAGATCACAGGGGGGGTGGCGAGCAGTACTTC. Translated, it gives CASSQDHRGGGEQYF.

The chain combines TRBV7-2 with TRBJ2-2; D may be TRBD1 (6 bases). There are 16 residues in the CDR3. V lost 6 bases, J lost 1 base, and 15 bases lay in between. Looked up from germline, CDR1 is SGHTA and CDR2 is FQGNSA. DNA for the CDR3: TGTGCCAGCAGTACCTCTCCGGACAGGAACACCGGGGAGCTGTTTTTT. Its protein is CASSTSPDRNTGELFF.

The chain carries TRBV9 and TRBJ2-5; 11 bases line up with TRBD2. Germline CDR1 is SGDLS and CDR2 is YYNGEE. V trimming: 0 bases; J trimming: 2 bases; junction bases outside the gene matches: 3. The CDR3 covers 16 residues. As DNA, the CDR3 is TGTGCCAGCAGCGTAGGACTAGCGGGAACACAAGAGACCCAGTACTTC. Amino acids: CASSVGLAGTQETQYF.

CDR3 amino acids: CASSLQGGRFYEQYF. DNA of the CDR3: TGTGCCAGCAGCTTGCAAGGCGGGAGGTTCTACGAGCAGTACTTC. This sequence joins TRBV7-8 and TRBJ2-7, with TRBD2 matching over 8 bases. This CDR3 has 15 amino acids. V trimming: 3 bases; J trimming: 3 bases; junction bases outside the gene matches: 7. Germline loops: CDR1 SGHVS, CDR2 FQNEAQ.

CDR3 sequence reads: CASRPRVGGYEQYF. The CDR3 DNA reads as TGTGCCAGCAGGCCCCGGGTGGGGGGGTACGAGCAGTACTTC. The chain couples TRBV6-1 to TRBJ2-7; the match to TRBD2 covers 7 bases. Trimming removed 6 bases from V and 4 bases from J; junction bases left unmatched: 9. Germline V lookup: CDR1 MNHNS, CDR2 SASEGT. This CDR3 is 14 amino acids long.

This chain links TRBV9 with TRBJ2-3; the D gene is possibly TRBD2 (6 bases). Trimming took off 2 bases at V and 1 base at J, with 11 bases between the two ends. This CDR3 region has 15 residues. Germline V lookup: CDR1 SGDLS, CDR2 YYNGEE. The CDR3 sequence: CASSVRTGGTDTQYF. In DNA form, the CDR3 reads TGTGCCAGCAGCGTGCGGACGGGGGGCACAGATACGCAGTATTTT.